These 15 T cell receptor beta chains originate from one sample sequenced in a study of cytomegalovirus exposure and HLA in healthy donors. It was with 60 Vbeta and 13 Jbeta primers that the PCR ran. Sequencing used immunoSEQ multiplex PCR; TCRdb keeps in-frame clones, though not all of them. Among approximately 140,000 clones, 80% to 85% were seen once, and the ten largest hold about 0.7%. The sample taken for sequencing was PBMCs. The receptor set was obtained from a man younger than 30 in good health and CMV-seronegative.

In nucleotides, the CDR3 is TGCGCCAGCAGCCAAGTCGTTCAGGGAGGGGCCAACGTCCTGACTTTC. This translates into CASSQVVQGGANVLTF. The chain joins TRBV4-3 to TRBJ2-6, with D maybe TRBD1 (5 bases). This CDR3 is built from 16 residues. Germline V gene data show CDR1 as LGHNA and CDR2 as YSLEER. Trimming took off 1 base at V and 4 bases at J, with 11 bases between the two ends.

The chain recombines TRBV5-4 with TRBJ1-2, with D possibly matching TRBD1 (5 bases). CDR3 size: 18 residues. The germline CDR1 and CDR2 sequences are SGHNT and YYREEE (reference sequence). Trimming removed 10 bases at V and 0 bases at J, with 28 bases between. The DNA for the CDR3 is TGTGCCCCAGGTTATATGGGCAGGGTGTCCCCAACTAACTATGGCTACACCTTC. Amino acids: CAPGYMGRVSPTNYGYTF.

V usage is TRBV9 and J usage is TRBJ2-7; 7 bases match TRBD1. Germline assignment: CDR1 SGDLS and CDR2 YYNGEE. V lost 2 bases and J lost 2; bases outside the gene matches: 4. The CDR3 extends over 14 amino acids. The CDR3 is CASSVGDSAYEQYF. The CDR3 DNA follows: TGTGCCAGCAGCGTCGGGGACAGTGCCTACGAGCAGTACTTC.

This clone appeared a single time. The rearrangement uses TRBV2 and TRBJ1-4; possibly TRBD1 for D (6 bases). V shed 6 bases and J shed 4 bases, with 18 bases lying between them. The CDR3 runs 16 residues. The germline gives CDR1 SNHLY, CDR2 FYNNEI. CDR3 sequence: CASRGLEQGFNEKLFF. The CDR3 nucleotides read TGTGCCAGCAGGGGGTTAGAACAGGGATTTAATGAAAAACTGTTTTTT.

The V call is TRBV5-4, the J call TRBJ1-3, with D uncertain. Germline-derived CDR1 and CDR2 are SGHNT and YYREEE (reference sequence). The CDR3 has 15 amino acids. Trimming removed 4 bases at V and 4 bases at J, with 15 bases between. The CDR3, as DNA: TGTGCCAGCAGCGCCCCGGGGAGAGACGGAAACACCATATATTTT. This codes for CASSAPGRDGNTIYF.

V is TRBV14 and J is TRBJ1-2; 9 positions agree with TRBD1. CDR3 length: 15 amino acids. The V gene's germline CDR1 is SGHDN and CDR2 FVKESK. With 6 bases clipped from V and 4 bases from J, the junction kept 9 bases outside the gene matches. Written as DNA, the CDR3 is TGTGCCAGCAGTCTGACAGGGGGAGTTTCCTATGGCTACACCTTC. It translates to CASSLTGGVSYGYTF. Full variable domain (missing parts from reference TRBV14 and TRBJ1-2): EAGVTQFPSHSVIEKGQTVTLRCDPISGHDNLYWYRRVMGKEIKFLLHFVKESKQDESGMPNNRFLAERTGGTYSTLKVQPAELEDSGVYFCASSLTGGVSYGYTFGSGTRLTVV.

This clone appeared a few times. V and J are TRBV11-2 and TRBJ2-3, with TRBD2 identical over 7 bases. After removal of 6 bases from V and 4 bases from J, the junction contained 10 bases not matched to a gene. This CDR3 has 15 amino acids. Germline V lookup: CDR1 SGHAT, CDR2 FQNNGV. In nucleotides, the CDR3 is TGTGCCAGCAGTCCCCGGGGGGTTCACGCAGATACGCAGTATTTT. Protein product: CASSPRGVHADTQYF.

This clone is a singleton in its sample. The chain links TRBV10-3 to TRBJ1-1, with 8 bases fitting TRBD1. Per germline, CDR1 ENHRY and CDR2 SYGVKD. The CDR3 is made up of 13 amino acids. Germline trimming cut 10 bases from V and 1 base from J; bases unmatched to any gene: 5. The CDR3 DNA reads TGTGCCACCTCGGACAGGGCGAACACTGAAGCTTTCTTT. It yields the protein CATSDRANTEAFF.

The chain has TRBV5-1 and TRBJ2-7, with a possible D match to TRBD1 (5 bases). This CDR3 has 13 residues. Trimming cost V 2 bases and J 4 bases, with 10 bases left between them. The germline CDR1 and CDR2 sequences are SGHRS and YFSETQ. The CDR3 DNA sequence: TGCGCCAGCAGCTTACAGGATCTGTACGAGCAGTACTTC. Translated, it gives CASSLQDLYEQYF.

V gene TRBV2 combines with J gene TRBJ1-4; TRBD1 aligns across 8 bases. CDR3 length: 15 residues. J was trimmed by 5 bases and V by 6 bases; bases with no gene match: 8. The germline CDR1 and CDR2 sequences are SNHLY and FYNNEI. The CDR3 sequence is CASSATGADNEKLFF. The CDR3 DNA sequence: TGTGCCAGCAGCGCGACAGGGGCGGACAATGAAAAACTGTTTTTT.

V usage is TRBV7-7 and J usage is TRBJ2-7, with 8 bases lining up with TRBD1. After removal of 5 bases from V and 5 bases from J, the junction contained 11 bases not matched to a gene. CDR1 SSHAT and CDR2 FNYEAQ come from the germline V gene (reference sequence). CDR3 size: 15 residues. The CDR3 DNA sequence: TGTGCCAGCAGCCAGGCCCAGGGGGCTGGGAACGAGCAGTACTTC. This codes for CASSQAQGAGNEQYF.

This chain connects TRBV7-3 to TRBJ1-2; 9 bases are a match to TRBD1. Germline-derived CDR1 and CDR2 are SGHTA and FQGTGA. With 5 bases clipped from V and 6 bases from J, the junction kept 10 bases outside the gene matches. The CDR3 has 15 residues. CDR3 residues: CASSPRGDRVHGYTF. As DNA, the CDR3 is TGTGCCAGCAGCCCAAGGGGGGACAGGGTACATGGCTACACCTTC.

The chain carries TRBV29-1 and TRBJ1-2; TRBD1 agrees at 7 bases. The V gene's germline CDR1 is SQVTM and CDR2 ANQGSEA. CDR3 length equals 15 residues. V was clipped by 5 bases and J by 4 bases; unmatched bases: 13. For the CDR3, the DNA is TGCAGCGTTATAACCACTCCCAGGGGGACCTATGGCTACACCTTC. It encodes CSVITTPRGTYGYTF. The full variable domain, completed using reference TRBV29-1 and TRBJ1-2, is SAVISQKPSRDICQRGTSLTIQCQVDSQVTMMFWYRQQPGQSLTLIATANQGSEATYESGFVIDKFPISRPNLTFSTLTVSNMSPEDSSIYLCSVITTPRGTYGYTFGSGTRLTVV.

This sequence joins TRBV7-2 and TRBJ2-3, with TRBD2 identical over 13 bases. The junction had 5 bases not matched to a gene; V was cut back by 5 bases and J by 6 bases. The CDR3 totals 15 residues. Germline V gene data show CDR1 as SGHTA and CDR2 as FQGNSA. The CDR3 loop is CASSPGLAGADTQYF. CDR3 sequence (DNA): TGTGCCAGCAGCCCTGGACTAGCGGGGGCCGATACGCAGTATTTT.

J is TRBJ1-5 and V is TRBV6-1, with D uncertain. V lost 6 bases to trimming and J lost 3 bases, with 12 bases between them. This CDR3 region has 14 residues. CDR1 and CDR2 (germline): MNHNS, SASEGT. CDR3 coding DNA: TGTGCCAGCAGCTCGGACTTTTACAATCAGCCCCAGCATTTT. It codes for CASSSDFYNQPQHF.